This T cell receptor beta chain originates from a study of cytomegalovirus exposure and HLA in healthy donors. 13 Jbeta primers and 60 Vbeta primers were used for the PCR. Repertoires were generated with immunoSEQ multiplex PCR, while TCRdb's copy carries only in-frame clones and drops some. Of about 150,000 clones in the sample, 60% to 85% were seen once. Trimming took 5 bases from V and 9 from J; bases not matched to a gene: 15. Germline V gene lookup returns CDR1 SGHNT and CDR2 YYREEE (reference sequence). This CDR3 comprises 16 residues. The clonotype comes from a man aged 35 to 55 in good health and CMV-seropositive. The sequenced sample was PBMCs. The chain links TRBV5-4 to TRBJ2-1, with 9 bases aligning to TRBD2. The CDR3 region is CASRGSAIAGVVEQFF. In nucleotides, the CDR3 is TGTGCCAGCAGGGGTTCCGCGATAGCGGGAGTGGTTGAGCAGTTCTTC.